The 20 T cell receptor beta chains below were found in one sample sequenced in a study of tumor-infiltrating lymphocytes in primary liver carcinoma. Unsorted whole blood yielded the blood RNA, and germline DNA was also extracted. TCR beta cDNA was reverse-transcribed from about 500 ng of total RNA. The reaction used a constant-region primer and ProtoScript II reverse transcriptase. Slightly modified ARM-PCR served as the procedure for the TCR beta libraries. These libraries came from three rounds of nested multiplex PCR. The two initial PCR rounds, around 11 cycles each, used TRBV1-TRBV30 forward and C-beta reverse primers. TCRdb reanalysed the multiplex PCR reads using MiXCR and keeps one entry per CDR3 protein. The repertoire has over 250,000 distinct CDR3 sequences, around 50% of them found once; the top ten carry about 18%. Specimen: peripheral blood. These receptors originate from a woman in her 30s with primary liver carcinoma and hepatitis B virus infection.

This clonotype was counted between two and nine times. V gene TRBV19 combines with J gene TRBJ1-5; no clear D. The CDR3 has 13 amino acids. Germline CDR1 and CDR2: LNHDA and SQIVND (reference sequence). The CDR3 region is CASLGGQNQPQHF. DNA of the CDR3: TGTGCTAGTCTTGGCGGTCAAAATCAGCCCCAGCATTTT.

A remark on this clonotype: At one end the junction does not follow the germline gene, possibly because of a read error. The J gene is TRBJ2-1, the V gene TRBV4-1; 8 bases agree with TRBD2. Per germline, CDR1 MGHRA and CDR2 YSYEKL. The CDR3 totals 16 residues. The CDR3 sequence: CAGSQEVSGNINGQFF. The CDR3 DNA reads TGCGCCGGCAGCCAAGAGGTTAGCGGGAACATAAATGGGCAGTTCTTC.

Worth noting for this clonotype: At one end the junction does not follow the germline gene, possibly because of a read error. This rearrangement joins TRBV12-3 or TRBV12-4 to TRBJ2-1; D is unclear. The CDR3 consists of 15 residues. CDR3 bases: TGTGCCAGCACTTTCCCAGGTTCCTCCTTCAATGAGCAGTTCTTC. This sequence encodes CASTFPGSSFNEQFF.

This clonotype was observed a few times. The V and J genes are TRBV4-1 and TRBJ2-5; possible D gene TRBD2, 6 bases. CDR1 and CDR2 from the germline V gene are MGHRA and YSYEKL. The CDR3 has 15 residues. V lost 8 bases, J lost 2 bases, and 18 bases lay in between. CDR3: CASAKRLERQETQYF. The CDR3 bases are TGCGCCAGCGCCAAGAGACTAGAAAGACAAGAGACCCAGTACTTC.

Details on this clonotype: A clone one base away is much larger, so this may be a read error. V gene TRBV29-1 combines with J gene TRBJ2-2; no firm D call. The germline gives CDR1 SQVTM, CDR2 ANQGSEA. This CDR3 has 13 amino acids. Trimming removed 5 bases at V and 6 bases at J, with 13 bases between. CDR3 in DNA: TGCAGCGTTTGGTTCCCTCGCGCCGGGGAGCTGTTTTTT. This sequence encodes CSVWFPRAGELFF.

As concerns this clonotype: The germline gene is not matched at one end of the junction; a read error may be the cause. CDR3 amino acids: CSVEDRGGMVETHYF. The CDR3 DNA sequence: TGCAGCGTTGAAGATCGGGGGGGGATGGTAGAGACCCATTACTTC. This chain joins TRBV29-1 and TRBJ2-5; 8 nucleotides match TRBD2. This CDR3 contains 15 residues. Germline V CDR1 and CDR2: SQVTM, ANQGSEA.

About this clonotype itself: This may be a read error: a much more frequent sequence differs by one nucleotide. This chain connects TRBV6-5 to TRBJ2-2; TRBD2 agrees at 11 bases. This CDR3 is 15 amino acids long. Germline V gene sequence: CDR1 MNHEY, CDR2 SVGAGI. CDR3 amino acids: CANSYRLAGSGELFF. The CDR3 coding sequence is TGTGCCAACAGTTACAGACTAGCGGGATCCGGGGAGCTGTTTTTT.

The chain has TRBV28 and TRBJ2-7; 9 nucleotides line up with TRBD1. Germline assignment: CDR1 MDHEN and CDR2 SYDVKM. Trimming at V came to 5 bases and at J to 2 bases, leaving 7 bases not matched to a gene. The CDR3 covers 15 residues. In nucleotides, the CDR3 is TGTGCCAGCAGTCCGGAGACAGGGGGACCCTACGAGCAGTACTTC. Translated, it gives CASSPETGGPYEQYF. Based on the CDR3 plus reference TRBV28 and TRBJ2-7, the full variable domain is DVKVTQSSRYLVKRTGEKVFLECVQDMDHENMFWYRQDPGLGLRLIYFSYDVKMKEKGDIPEGYSVSREKKERFSLILESASTNQTSMYLCASSPETGGPYEQYFGPGTRLTVT.

A note on this clonotype: The final CDR3 position lacks the conserved phenylalanine or tryptophan, pointing to a likely read error. The chain uses TRBV6-5 and TRBJ2-7, with 8 bases lining up with TRBD1. In germline, CDR1 is MNHEY, CDR2 SVGAGI. V gave up 5 bases and J gave up 4 bases; unmatched junction bases: 13. The CDR3 sequence is 16 residues long. This chain's CDR3 is CASSPLTGTGRYEQYL. CDR3 nucleotides: TGTGCCAGCAGTCCGCTAACCGGGACAGGACGGTACGAGCAGTACCTC.

There are many counts of this clonotype. The CDR3 coding sequence is TGTGCCAGCAGTCTACAGGGGAGCTCCTACAATGAGCAGTTCTTC. This sequence encodes CASSLQGSSYNEQFF. The V gene is TRBV6-5, the J gene TRBJ2-1, with 7 bases that match TRBD1. This CDR3 spans 15 amino acids. Per the germline V gene, CDR1 is MNHEY and CDR2 is SVGAGI. Unmatched junction bases numbered 4, after V lost 5 bases and J lost 0 bases.

For this clonotype: This sequence may be a read error, since a much larger clone differs from it by one base. The chain recombines TRBV29-1 with TRBJ2-1; D unclear. There are 16 residues in the CDR3. Per germline, CDR1 SQVTM and CDR2 ANQGSEA. Trimming left V 6 bases short and J 1 base short, with 19 bases between. The CDR3 DNA reads TGCAGCGTAATACCAACGGTACTAAGTTCCTACAATGAGCAGTTCTTC. As protein: CSVIPTVLSSYNEQFF.

A remark on this clonotype: Mismatch with germline at one junction end may stem from a read error. V is TRBV12-3 or TRBV12-4 and J is TRBJ2-7; D is possibly TRBD1 (6 bases). The CDR3 has 13 residues. The CDR3 sequence is CASSTNRAYKQYF. DNA for the CDR3: TGTGCCAGCAGTACAAACAGGGCCTACAAGCAGTACTTC.

This clonotype was seen many times. The J gene is TRBJ2-1, the V gene TRBV11-2; no definite D call. The CDR3 has 14 amino acids. V was cut by 2 bases and J by 7 bases, with 12 bases left in between. CDR1 and CDR2 (germline): SGHAT, FQNNGV. Here the CDR3 DNA reads TGTGCCAGCAGCTTATTAGGCACTGGGAATGAGCAGTTCTTC. As protein: CASSLLGTGNEQFF.

A remark on this clonotype: The final CDR3 position lacks the conserved phenylalanine or tryptophan, pointing to a likely read error. This chain joins TRBV7-9 and TRBJ1-1; possibly TRBD1 for D (5 bases). Germline V gives CDR1 SEHNR, CDR2 FQNEAQ (reference sequence). Trimming removed 7 bases at V and 7 bases at J, with 25 bases between. This CDR3 has 16 residues. In nucleotides, the CDR3 is TGTGCCAGCATCCGAGAATTGGGGGGTAGAATCGGTGAAGCTTTCTCT. Protein product: CASIRELGGRIGEAFS.

Details on this clonotype: The conserved final phenylalanine or tryptophan is absent from the CDR3, which likely points to a read error. It is unclear where the CDR3 begins or ends on the DNA, so no DNA is shown, and the CDR3 is as TCRdb lists it. This chain uses TRBV11-2 with TRBJ2-7; TRBD2, as called in the table, went unchecked against the DNA. A total of 16 residues make up the CDR3, ends included. From germline, CDR1 is SGHAT and CDR2 FQNNGV. The CDR3 loop is CASSLGTSGSRGEQYS.

This clonotype was seen repeatedly, ten times or more. CDR3 DNA: TGTGCCAGCAGTTCCAGCCCCAGGGCTGAAGCTTTCTTT. Its translation: CASSSSPRAEAFF. The rearrangement joins TRBV6-6 to TRBJ1-1; tentatively, D is TRBD1 (5 bases). Germline V gene data show CDR1 as MNHNY and CDR2 as SVGAGI (reference sequence). This CDR3 has 13 residues. Trimming cost V 4 bases and J 6 bases, with 12 bases left between them.

With respect to this clonotype: A read error is likely, as this CDR3 ends without the conserved phenylalanine or tryptophan. V and J are TRBV11-2 and TRBJ2-3, with 7 bases aligning to TRBD2. The CDR3 is 15 amino acids. With 4 bases clipped from V and 2 bases from J, the junction kept 6 bases outside the gene matches. Germline values: CDR1 SGHAT, CDR2 FQNNGV. CDR3 amino acids: CASSYGLVFTDTQYS. DNA of the CDR3: TGTGCCAGCAGCTACGGACTAGTGTTCACAGATACGCAGTATTCT.

For this clonotype: No DNA is shown, since the ends of the CDR3 on it are uncertain; the CDR3 is the one TCRdb lists. The V and J genes are TRBV29-1 and TRBJ2-1; the D call in the table, TRBD1, was not verified against the DNA. The CDR3 extends over 14 residues, inclusive of both ends. CDR1 is SQVTM, CDR2 ANQGSEA, per germline. CDR3 in amino acids: CSVGRGSLGNEQSF.

CDR3 nucleotide sequence: TGTGCCAGCAGTCTCGGTACAGGGGAAGGCTACACCTTC. Protein product: CASSLGTGEGYTF. V usage is TRBV5-4 and J usage is TRBJ1-2; 7 nucleotides line up with TRBD1. V was pared by 5 bases and J by 8 bases, with 9 bases of the junction left unmatched. The CDR3 extends over 13 amino acids. Per germline, CDR1 SGHNT and CDR2 YYREEE (reference sequence).

In regard to this clonotype: A read error may explain this, as a much larger clone is one base away. The V gene is TRBV12-3 or TRBV12-4, the J gene TRBJ2-1; possible D gene TRBD1, 5 bases. This CDR3 comprises 14 residues. This CDR3 reads CVSSLRGQGDEQFF. The CDR3 DNA is TGTGTCAGCAGTTTAAGAGGACAAGGGGATGAGCAGTTCTTC.